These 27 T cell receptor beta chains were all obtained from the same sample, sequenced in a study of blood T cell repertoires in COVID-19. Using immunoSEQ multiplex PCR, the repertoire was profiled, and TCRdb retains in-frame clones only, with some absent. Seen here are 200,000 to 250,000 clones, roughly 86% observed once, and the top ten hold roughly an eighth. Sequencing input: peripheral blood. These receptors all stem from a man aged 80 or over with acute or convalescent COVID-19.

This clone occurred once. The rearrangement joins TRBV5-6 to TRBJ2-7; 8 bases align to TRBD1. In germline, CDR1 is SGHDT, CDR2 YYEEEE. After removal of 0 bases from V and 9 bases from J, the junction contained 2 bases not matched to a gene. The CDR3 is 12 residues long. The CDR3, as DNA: TGTGCCAGCAGCTTGGTAGGACAGGGGCAGTACTTC. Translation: CASSLVGQGQYF.

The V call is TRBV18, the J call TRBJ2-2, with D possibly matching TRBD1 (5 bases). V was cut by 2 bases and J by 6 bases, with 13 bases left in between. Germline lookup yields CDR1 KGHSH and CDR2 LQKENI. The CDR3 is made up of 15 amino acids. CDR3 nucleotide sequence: TGTGCCAGCTCACCAAGGCAGGGATGGGCCGGGGAGCTGTTTTTT. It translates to CASSPRQGWAGELFF.

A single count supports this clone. The CDR3 region is CASSLVLSQGSYRANEKLFF. For the CDR3, the DNA is TGTGCCAGCAGTTTAGTCCTTTCGCAGGGGTCGTATCGGGCTAATGAAAAACTGTTTTTT. The rearrangement links TRBV28 to TRBJ1-4, with a possible D match to TRBD1 (6 bases). The length of the CDR3 is 20 residues. The germline V and J ends were trimmed by 2 bases and 3 bases, with 25 bases remaining between them. Germline CDR1 MDHEN, CDR2 SYDVKM.

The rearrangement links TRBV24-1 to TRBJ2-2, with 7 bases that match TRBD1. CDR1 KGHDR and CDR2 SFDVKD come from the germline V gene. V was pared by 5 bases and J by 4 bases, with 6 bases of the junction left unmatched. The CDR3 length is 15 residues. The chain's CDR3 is CATSGYRGLTGELFF. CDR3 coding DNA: TGTGCCACCAGTGGTTACAGGGGTCTCACCGGGGAGCTGTTTTTT.

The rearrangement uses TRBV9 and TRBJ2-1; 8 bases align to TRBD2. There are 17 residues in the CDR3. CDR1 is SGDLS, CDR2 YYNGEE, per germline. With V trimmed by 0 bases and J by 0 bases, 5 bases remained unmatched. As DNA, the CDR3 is TGTGCCAGCAGCGTAGACGGCGGGGGGAGCTCCTACAATGAGCAGTTCTTC. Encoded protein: CASSVDGGGSSYNEQFF.

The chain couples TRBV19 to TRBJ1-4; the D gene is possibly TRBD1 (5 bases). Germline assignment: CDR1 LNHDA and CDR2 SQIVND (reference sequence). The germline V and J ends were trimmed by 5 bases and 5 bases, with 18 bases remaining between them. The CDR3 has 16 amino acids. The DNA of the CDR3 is TGTGCCAGTAGTGTCAAACCCTTGGGACTGAATGAAAAACTGTTTTTT. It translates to CASSVKPLGLNEKLFF.

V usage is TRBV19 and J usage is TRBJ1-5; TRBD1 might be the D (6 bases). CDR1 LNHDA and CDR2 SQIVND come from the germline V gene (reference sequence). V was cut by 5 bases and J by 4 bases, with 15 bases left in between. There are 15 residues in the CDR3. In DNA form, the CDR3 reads TGTGCCAGTAGTTTGGATTGGGGGCGGAATCAGCCCCAGCATTTT. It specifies CASSLDWGRNQPQHF.

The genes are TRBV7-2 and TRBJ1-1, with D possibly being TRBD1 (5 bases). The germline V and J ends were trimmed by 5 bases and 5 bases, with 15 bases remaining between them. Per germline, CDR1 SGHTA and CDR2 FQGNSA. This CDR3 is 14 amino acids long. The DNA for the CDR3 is TGTGCCAGCAGCCCCCAGACAGATTTGACTGAAGCTTTCTTT. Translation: CASSPQTDLTEAFF.

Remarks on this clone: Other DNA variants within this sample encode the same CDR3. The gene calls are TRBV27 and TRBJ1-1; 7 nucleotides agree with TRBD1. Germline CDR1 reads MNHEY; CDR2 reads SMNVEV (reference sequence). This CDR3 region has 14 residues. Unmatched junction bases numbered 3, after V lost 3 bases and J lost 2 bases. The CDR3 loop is CASSLTGTNTEAFF. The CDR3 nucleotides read TGTGCCAGCAGTTTGACAGGGACCAACACTGAAGCTTTCTTT.

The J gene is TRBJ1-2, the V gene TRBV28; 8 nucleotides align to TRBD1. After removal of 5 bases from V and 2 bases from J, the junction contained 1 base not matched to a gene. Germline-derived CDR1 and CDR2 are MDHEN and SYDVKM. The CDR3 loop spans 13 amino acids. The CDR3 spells CASSAGGNYGYTF. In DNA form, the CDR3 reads TGTGCCAGCAGTGCAGGGGGCAACTATGGCTACACCTTC.

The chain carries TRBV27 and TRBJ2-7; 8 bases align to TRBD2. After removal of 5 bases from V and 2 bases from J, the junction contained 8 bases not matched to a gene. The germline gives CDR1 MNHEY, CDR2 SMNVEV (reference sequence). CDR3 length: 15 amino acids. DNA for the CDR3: TGTGCCAGCAGTAGGCCTAGCGGGCAAACCTACGAGCAGTACTTC. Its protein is CASSRPSGQTYEQYF.

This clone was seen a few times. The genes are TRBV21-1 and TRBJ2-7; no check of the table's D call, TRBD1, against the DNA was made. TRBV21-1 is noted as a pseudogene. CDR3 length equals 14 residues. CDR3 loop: CASSWQGSPYEQYF. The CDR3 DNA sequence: TGTGCCAGCAGCTGGCAGGGTTCACCGTACGAGCAGTACTTC.

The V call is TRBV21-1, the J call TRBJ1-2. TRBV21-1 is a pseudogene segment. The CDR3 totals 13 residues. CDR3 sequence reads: CASSKGEATGYTF. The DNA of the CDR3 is TGTGCCAGCAGCAAAGGGGAGGCGACTGGCTACACCTTC.

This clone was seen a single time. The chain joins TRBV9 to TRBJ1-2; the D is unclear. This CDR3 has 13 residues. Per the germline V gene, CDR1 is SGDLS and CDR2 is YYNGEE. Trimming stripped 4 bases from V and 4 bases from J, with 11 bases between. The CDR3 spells CASSPSSGYGYTF. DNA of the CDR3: TGTGCCAGCAGCCCCTCCTCGGGCTATGGCTACACCTTC.

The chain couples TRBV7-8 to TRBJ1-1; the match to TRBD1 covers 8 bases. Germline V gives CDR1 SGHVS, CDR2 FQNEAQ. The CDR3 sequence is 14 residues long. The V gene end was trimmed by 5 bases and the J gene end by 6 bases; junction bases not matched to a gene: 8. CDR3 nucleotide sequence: TGTGCCAGCAGCCCTACGACAGGGGAGGCTGAAGCTTTCTTT. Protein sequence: CASSPTTGEAEAFF.

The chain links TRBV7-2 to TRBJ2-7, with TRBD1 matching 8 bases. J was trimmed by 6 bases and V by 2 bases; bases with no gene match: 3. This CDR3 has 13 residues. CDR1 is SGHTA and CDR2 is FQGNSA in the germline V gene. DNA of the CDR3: TGTGCCAGCAGCTTATTACAGGGGGGCGAGCAGTACTTC. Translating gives CASSLLQGGEQYF.

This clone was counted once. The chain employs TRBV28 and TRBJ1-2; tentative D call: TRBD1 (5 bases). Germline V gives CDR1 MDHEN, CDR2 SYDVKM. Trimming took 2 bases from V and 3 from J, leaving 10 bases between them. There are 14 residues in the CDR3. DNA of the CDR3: TGTGCCAGCAGTTTAGGACGGGGGGACTATGGCTACACCTTC. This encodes CASSLGRGDYGYTF.

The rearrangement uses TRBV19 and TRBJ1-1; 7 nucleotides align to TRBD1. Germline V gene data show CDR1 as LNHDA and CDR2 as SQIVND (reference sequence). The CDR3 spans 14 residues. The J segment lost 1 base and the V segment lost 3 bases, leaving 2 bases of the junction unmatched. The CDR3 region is CASSITGANTEAFF. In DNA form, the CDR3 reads TGTGCCAGTAGTATCACAGGGGCGAACACTGAAGCTTTCTTT.

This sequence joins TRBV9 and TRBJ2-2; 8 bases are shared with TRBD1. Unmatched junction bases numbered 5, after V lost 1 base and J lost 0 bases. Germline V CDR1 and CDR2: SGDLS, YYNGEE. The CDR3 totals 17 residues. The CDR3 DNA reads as TGTGCCAGCAGCGTATACGGGACAGGCGCGAACACCGGGGAGCTGTTTTTT. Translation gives CASSVYGTGANTGELFF.

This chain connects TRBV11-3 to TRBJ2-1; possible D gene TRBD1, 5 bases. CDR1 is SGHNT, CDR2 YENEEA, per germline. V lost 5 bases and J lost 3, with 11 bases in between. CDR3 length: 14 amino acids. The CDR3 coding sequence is TGTGCCAGCAGCCTTGACAGCCGCTACAATGAGCAGTTCTTC. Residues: CASSLDSRYNEQFF.

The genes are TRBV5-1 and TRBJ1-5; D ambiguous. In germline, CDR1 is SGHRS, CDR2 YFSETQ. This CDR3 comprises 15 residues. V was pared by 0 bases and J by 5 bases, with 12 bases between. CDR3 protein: CASSLAPLGDQPQHF. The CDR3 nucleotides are TGCGCCAGCAGCTTGGCGCCCCTCGGGGATCAGCCCCAGCATTTT.

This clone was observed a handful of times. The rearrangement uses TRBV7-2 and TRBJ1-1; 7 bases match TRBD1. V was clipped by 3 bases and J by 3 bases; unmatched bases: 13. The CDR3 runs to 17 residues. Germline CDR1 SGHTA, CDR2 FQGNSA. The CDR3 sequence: CASSLSPLGGADTEAFF. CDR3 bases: TGTGCCAGCAGCTTGTCCCCCCTAGGGGGCGCGGACACTGAAGCTTTCTTT.

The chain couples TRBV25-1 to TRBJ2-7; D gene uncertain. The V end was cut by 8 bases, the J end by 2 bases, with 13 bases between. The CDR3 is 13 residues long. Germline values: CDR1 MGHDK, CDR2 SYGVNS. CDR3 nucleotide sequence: TGTGCCAGCTACGATCCTAAAGCCTACGAGCAGTACTTC. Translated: CASYDPKAYEQYF.

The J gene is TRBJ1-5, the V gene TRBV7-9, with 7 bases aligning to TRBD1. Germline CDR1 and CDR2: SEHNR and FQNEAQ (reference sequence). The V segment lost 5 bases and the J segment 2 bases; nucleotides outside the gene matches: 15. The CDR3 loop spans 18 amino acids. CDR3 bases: TGTGCCAGCAGCGAGGGGGCAGGGAATTTTATAGGCAATCAGCCCCAGCATTTT. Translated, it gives CASSEGAGNFIGNQPQHF.

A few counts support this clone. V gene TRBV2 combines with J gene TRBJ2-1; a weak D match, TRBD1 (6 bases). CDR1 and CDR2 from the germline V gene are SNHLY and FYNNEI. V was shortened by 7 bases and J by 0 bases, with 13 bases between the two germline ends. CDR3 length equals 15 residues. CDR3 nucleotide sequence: TGTGCCAGCAACGACAGGCTGAGCTCCTACAATGAGCAGTTCTTC. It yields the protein CASNDRLSSYNEQFF.

CDR3 region: CASSPGPGRADTQYF. The CDR3 DNA reads as TGCGCCAGCAGCCCTGGCCCAGGGAGGGCAGATACGCAGTATTTT. This chain links TRBV5-1 with TRBJ2-3; TRBD2 matches 7 bases. The length of the CDR3 is 15 residues. The trim removed 4 bases at V and 4 bases at J, leaving 9 bases unmatched. Germline loops: CDR1 SGHRS, CDR2 YFSETQ.

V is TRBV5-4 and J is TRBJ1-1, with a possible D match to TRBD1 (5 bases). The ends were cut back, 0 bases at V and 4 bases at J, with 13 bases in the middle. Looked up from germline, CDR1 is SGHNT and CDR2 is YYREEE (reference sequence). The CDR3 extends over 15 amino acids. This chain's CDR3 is CASSLGGVRGTEAFF. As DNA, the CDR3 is TGTGCCAGCAGCTTGGGGGGCGTCAGAGGCACTGAAGCTTTCTTT.